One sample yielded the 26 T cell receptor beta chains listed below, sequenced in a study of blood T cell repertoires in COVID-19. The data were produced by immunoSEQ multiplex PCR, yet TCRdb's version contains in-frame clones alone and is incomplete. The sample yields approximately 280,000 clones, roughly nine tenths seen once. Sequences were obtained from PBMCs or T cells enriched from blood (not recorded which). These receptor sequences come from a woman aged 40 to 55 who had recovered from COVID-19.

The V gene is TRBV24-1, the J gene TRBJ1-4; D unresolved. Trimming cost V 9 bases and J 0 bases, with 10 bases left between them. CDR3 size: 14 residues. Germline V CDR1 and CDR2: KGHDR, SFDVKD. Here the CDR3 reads CATWRIATNEKLFF. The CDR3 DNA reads TGTGCCACCTGGCGGATTGCAACTAATGAAAAACTGTTTTTT.

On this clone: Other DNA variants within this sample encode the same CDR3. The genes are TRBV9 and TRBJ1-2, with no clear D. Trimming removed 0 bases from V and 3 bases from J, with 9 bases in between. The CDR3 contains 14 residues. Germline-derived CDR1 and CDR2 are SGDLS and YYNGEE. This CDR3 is CASSVGTGDYGYTF. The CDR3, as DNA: TGTGCCAGCAGCGTAGGAACTGGTGACTATGGCTACACCTTC.

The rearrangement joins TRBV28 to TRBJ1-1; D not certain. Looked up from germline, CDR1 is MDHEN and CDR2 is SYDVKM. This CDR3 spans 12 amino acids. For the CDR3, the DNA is TGTGCGCTCAGCGGAGGGAACACTGAAGCTTTCTTT. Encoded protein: CALSGGNTEAFF.

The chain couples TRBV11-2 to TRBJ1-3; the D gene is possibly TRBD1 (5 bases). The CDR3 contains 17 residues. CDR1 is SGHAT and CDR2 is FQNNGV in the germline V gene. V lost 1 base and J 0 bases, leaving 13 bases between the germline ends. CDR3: CASSLGGGAHSGNTIYF. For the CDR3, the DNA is TGTGCCAGCAGCTTAGGGGGCGGGGCGCACTCTGGAAACACCATATATTTT.

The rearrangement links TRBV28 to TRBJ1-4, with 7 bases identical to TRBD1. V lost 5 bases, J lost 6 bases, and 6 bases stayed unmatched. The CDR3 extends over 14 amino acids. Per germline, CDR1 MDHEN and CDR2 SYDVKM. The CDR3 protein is CASSPGQWDEKLFF. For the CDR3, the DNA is TGTGCCAGCAGTCCGGGACAGTGGGATGAAAAACTGTTTTTT.

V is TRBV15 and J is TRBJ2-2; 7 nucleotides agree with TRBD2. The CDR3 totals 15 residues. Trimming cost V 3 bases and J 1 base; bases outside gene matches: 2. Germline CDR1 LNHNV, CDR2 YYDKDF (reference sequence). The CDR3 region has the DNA TGTGCCACCAGCAGGGGGAGGGGGAACACCGGGGAGCTGTTTTTT. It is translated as CATSRGRGNTGELFF. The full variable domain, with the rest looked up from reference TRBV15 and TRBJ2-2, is DAMVIQNPRYQVTQFGKPVTLSCSQTLNHNVMYWYQQKSSQAPKLLFHYYDKDFNNEADTPDNFQSRRPNTSFCFLDIRSPGLGDTAMYLCATSRGRGNTGELFFGEGSRLTVL.

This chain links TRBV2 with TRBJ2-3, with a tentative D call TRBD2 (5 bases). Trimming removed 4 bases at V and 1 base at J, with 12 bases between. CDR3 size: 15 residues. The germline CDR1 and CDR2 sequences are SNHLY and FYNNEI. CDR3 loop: CASSAEGARTDTQYF. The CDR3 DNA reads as TGTGCCAGCAGTGCCGAGGGAGCCCGCACAGATACGCAGTATTTT.

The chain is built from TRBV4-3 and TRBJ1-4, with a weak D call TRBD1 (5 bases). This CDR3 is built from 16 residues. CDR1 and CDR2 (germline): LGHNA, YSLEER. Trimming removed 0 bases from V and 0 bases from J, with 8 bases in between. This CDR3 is CASSQERGSTNEKLFF. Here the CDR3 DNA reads TGCGCCAGCAGCCAAGAAAGGGGCTCAACTAATGAAAAACTGTTTTTT.

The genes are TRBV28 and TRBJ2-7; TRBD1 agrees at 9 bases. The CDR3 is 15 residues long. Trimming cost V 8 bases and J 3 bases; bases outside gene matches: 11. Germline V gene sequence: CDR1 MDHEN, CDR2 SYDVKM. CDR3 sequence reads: CASLEAGQGLYEQYF. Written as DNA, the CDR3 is TGTGCCAGCCTCGAAGCGGGACAGGGACTCTACGAGCAGTACTTC. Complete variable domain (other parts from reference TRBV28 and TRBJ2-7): DVKVTQSSRYLVKRTGEKVFLECVQDMDHENMFWYRQDPGLGLRLIYFSYDVKMKEKGDIPEGYSVSREKKERFSLILESASTNQTSMYLCASLEAGQGLYEQYFGPGTRLTVT.

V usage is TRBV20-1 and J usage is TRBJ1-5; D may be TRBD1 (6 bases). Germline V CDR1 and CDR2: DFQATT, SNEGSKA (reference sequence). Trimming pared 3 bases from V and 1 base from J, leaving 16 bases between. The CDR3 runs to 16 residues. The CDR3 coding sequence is TGCAGTGCTAGTAGGGGGGGGGTAGTGAGCAATCAGCCCCAGCATTTT. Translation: CSASRGGVVSNQPQHF.

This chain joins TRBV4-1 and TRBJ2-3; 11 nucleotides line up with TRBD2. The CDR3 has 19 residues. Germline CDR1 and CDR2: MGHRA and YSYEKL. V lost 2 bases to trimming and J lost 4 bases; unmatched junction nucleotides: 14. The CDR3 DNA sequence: TGCGCCAGCAGCCAACCACTAGCGGGAGTGAGGCTCGGGGCAGATACGCAGTATTTT. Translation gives CASSQPLAGVRLGADTQYF.

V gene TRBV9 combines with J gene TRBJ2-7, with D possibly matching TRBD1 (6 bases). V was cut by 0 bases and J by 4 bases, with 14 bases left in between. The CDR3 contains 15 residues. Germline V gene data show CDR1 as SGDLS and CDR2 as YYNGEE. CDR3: CASSVGLGTNYEQYF. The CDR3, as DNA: TGTGCCAGCAGCGTAGGTTTAGGGACAAATTACGAGCAGTACTTC.

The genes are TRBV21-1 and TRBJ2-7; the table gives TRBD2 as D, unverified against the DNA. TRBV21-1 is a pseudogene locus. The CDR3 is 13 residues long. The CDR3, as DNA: TGTGCCAGTGGGACTAGTGATTCCTACGAGCAGTACTTC. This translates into CASGTSDSYEQYF.

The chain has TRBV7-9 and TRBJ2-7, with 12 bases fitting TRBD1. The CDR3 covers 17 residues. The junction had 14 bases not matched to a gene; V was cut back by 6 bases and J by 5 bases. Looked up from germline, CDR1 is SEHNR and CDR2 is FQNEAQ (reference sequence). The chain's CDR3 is CASRPGTGGSAADEQYF. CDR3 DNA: TGTGCCAGCAGACCGGGGACAGGGGGCTCCGCTGCGGACGAGCAGTACTTC. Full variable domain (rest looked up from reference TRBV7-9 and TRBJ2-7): DTGVSQNPRHKITKRGQNVTFRCDPISEHNRLYWYRQTLGQGPEFLTYFQNEAQLEKSRLLSDRFSAERPKGSFSTLEIQRTEQGDSAMYLCASRPGTGGSAADEQYFGPGTRLTVT.

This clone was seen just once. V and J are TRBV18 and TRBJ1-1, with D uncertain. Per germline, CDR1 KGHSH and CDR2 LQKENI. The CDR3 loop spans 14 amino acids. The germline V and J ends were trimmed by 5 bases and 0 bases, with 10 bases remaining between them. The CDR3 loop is CASSEAAVNTEAFF. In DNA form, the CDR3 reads TGTGCCAGCTCAGAGGCGGCGGTGAACACTGAAGCTTTCTTT.

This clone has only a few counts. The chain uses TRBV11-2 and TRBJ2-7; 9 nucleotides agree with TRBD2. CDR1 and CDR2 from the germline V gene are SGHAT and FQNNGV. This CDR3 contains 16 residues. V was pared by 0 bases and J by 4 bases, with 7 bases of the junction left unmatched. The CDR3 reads CASSLDGVAGAYEQYF. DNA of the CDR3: TGTGCCAGCAGCTTAGATGGGGTAGCGGGAGCTTACGAGCAGTACTTC.

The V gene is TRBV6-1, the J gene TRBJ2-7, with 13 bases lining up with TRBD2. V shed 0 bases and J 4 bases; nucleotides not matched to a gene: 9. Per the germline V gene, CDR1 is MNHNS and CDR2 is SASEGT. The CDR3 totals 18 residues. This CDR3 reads CASSEAASPGLAGYEQYF. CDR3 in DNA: TGTGCCAGCAGTGAAGCGGCAAGCCCGGGACTAGCGGGGTACGAGCAGTACTTC.

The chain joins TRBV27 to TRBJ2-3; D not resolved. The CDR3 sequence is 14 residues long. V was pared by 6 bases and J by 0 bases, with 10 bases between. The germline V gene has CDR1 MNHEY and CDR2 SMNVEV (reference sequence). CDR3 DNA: TGTGCCAGCAGAGCGCCGCTTAGCACAGATACGCAGTATTTT. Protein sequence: CASRAPLSTDTQYF.

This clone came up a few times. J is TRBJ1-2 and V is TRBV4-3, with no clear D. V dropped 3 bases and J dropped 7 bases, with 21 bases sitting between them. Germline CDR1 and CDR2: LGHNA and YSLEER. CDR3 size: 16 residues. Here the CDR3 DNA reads TGCGCCAGCAGCCAGGAACCAACCCCTACGGAGGGTGGCTACACCTTC. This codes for CASSQEPTPTEGGYTF.

The CDR3: CASSHTSSGNTGELFF. CDR3 coding DNA: TGTGCCAGCAGCCATACTAGTAGTGGGAACACCGGGGAGCTGTTTTTT. The chain carries TRBV7-9 and TRBJ2-2, with D possibly matching TRBD2 (5 bases). Germline values: CDR1 SEHNR, CDR2 FQNEAQ (reference sequence). The CDR3 has 16 amino acids. Trimming removed 5 bases at V and 1 base at J, with 14 bases between.

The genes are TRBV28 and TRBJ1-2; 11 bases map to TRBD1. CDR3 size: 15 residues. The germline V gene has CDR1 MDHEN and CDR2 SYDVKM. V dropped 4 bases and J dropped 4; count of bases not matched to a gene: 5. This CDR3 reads CASSSGQGASYGYTF. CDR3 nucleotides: TGTGCCAGCAGTTCCGGACAGGGGGCATCCTATGGCTACACCTTC.

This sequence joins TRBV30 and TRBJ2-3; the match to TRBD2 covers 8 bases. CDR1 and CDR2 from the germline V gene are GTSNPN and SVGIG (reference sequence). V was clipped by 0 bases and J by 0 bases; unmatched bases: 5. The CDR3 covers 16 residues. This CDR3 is CAWSVGSGASTDTQYF. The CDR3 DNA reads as TGTGCCTGGAGTGTAGGTAGCGGGGCTAGCACAGATACGCAGTATTTT.

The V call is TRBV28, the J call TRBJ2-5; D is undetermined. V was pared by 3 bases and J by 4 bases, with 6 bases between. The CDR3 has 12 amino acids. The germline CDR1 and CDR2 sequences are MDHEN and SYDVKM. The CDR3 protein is CASSFSRETQYF. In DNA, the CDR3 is TGTGCCAGCAGTTTTAGCCGAGAGACCCAGTACTTC.

The CDR3 loop is CAWSETGNTGELFF. In DNA, the CDR3 is TGTGCCTGGAGTGAGACAGGGAACACCGGGGAGCTGTTTTTT. V usage is TRBV30 and J usage is TRBJ2-2; tentative D call: TRBD1 (6 bases). V lost 1 base to trimming and J lost 1 base, with 7 bases between them. This CDR3 has 14 amino acids. Germline CDR1 and CDR2: GTSNPN and SVGIG (reference sequence).

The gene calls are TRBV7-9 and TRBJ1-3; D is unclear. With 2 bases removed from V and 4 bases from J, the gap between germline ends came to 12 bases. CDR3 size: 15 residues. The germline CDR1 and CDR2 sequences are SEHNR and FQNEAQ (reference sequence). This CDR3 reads CASSLQANLGNTIYF. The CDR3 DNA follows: TGTGCCAGCAGCTTACAGGCAAACCTCGGAAACACCATATATTTT. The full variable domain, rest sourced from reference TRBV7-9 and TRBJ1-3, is DTGVSQNPRHKITKRGQNVTFRCDPISEHNRLYWYRQTLGQGPEFLTYFQNEAQLEKSRLLSDRFSAERPKGSFSTLEIQRTEQGDSAMYLCASSLQANLGNTIYFGEGSWLTVV.

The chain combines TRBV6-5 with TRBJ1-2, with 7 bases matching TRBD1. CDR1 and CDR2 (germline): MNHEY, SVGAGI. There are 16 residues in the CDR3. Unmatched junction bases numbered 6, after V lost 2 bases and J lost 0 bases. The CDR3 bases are TGTGCCAGCAGTTACGTATCAGGGGGAGCTAACTATGGCTACACCTTC. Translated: CASSYVSGGANYGYTF.